This is a list of T cell receptor beta chains from one sample in a study of blood T cell repertoires in COVID-19. The protocol was immunoSEQ multiplex PCR, while the TCRdb copy is restricted to in-frame clones and leaves out a portion. The sample carries roughly 240,000 clones, roughly four fifths recorded once. The sequenced sample was PBMCs or T cells enriched from blood (not recorded which). These receptors were obtained from a woman in her thirties or forties who had been exposed to COVID-19. Both conserved end residues are part of each CDR3. Each record gives: clone size, V gene, D gene, J gene, CDR3 protein, CDR3 DNA. The D gene is left open where the match is weak. The size entry is marked missing in some rows and otherwise reads once, few, many or a size class.

size: .; V: TRBV4-1; D: .; J: TRBJ2-3; CDR3: CASSHYYRAPTDTQYF; DNA: TGCGCCAGCAGCCATTACTACAGGGCCCCCACAGATACGCAGTATTTT
size: .; V: TRBV28; D: TRBD2; J: TRBJ2-2; CDR3: CASSYLVGTSGGINTGELFF; DNA: TGTGCCAGCAGTTACCTCGTCGGGACTAGCGGGGGGATCAACACCGGGGAGCTGTTTTTT
size: few; V: TRBV3-1/TRBV3-2; D: .; J: TRBJ1-4; CDR3: CASSQEVGSQNEKLFF; DNA: TGTGCCAGCAGCCAAGAGGTCGGGAGCCAAAATGAAAAACTGTTTTTT
size: .; V: TRBV12-3/TRBV12-4; D: .; J: TRBJ1-2; CDR3: CASSLRGAKGYTF; DNA: TGTGCCAGCAGTTTGCGGGGGGCGAAAGGCTACACCTTC
size: .; V: TRBV10-3; D: .; J: TRBJ2-5; CDR3: CARTRDQETQYF; DNA: TGTGCCAGGACAAGGGACCAAGAGACCCAGTACTTC
size: .; V: TRBV6-5; D: TRBD1; J: TRBJ2-5; CDR3: CASTTGTGGGETQYF; DNA: TGTGCCAGCACTACAGGAACAGGGGGCGGTGAGACCCAGTACTTC
size: .; V: TRBV7-9; D: .; J: TRBJ1-1; CDR3: CASSSPYRANTEAFF; DNA: TGTGCCAGCAGCTCCCCTTACAGGGCCAACACTGAAGCTTTCTTT
size: .; V: TRBV2; D: .; J: TRBJ2-2; CDR3: CASSEQGGGDTGELFF; DNA: TGTGCCAGCAGTGAACAGGGGGGCGGGGACACCGGGGAGCTGTTTTTT
size: .; V: TRBV2; D: .; J: TRBJ1-6; CDR3: CASSESGTGTNSPLHF; DNA: TGTGCCAGCAGTGAAAGCGGTACAGGGACTAATTCACCCCTCCACTTT
size: .; V: TRBV4-1; D: TRBD1; J: TRBJ1-5; CDR3: CASSQDRGIENQPQHF; DNA: TGCGCCAGCAGCCAGGACAGGGGAATTGAAAATCAGCCCCAGCATTTT
size: .; V: TRBV7-6; D: .; J: TRBJ1-1; CDR3: CASSPRGARTTEAFF; DNA: TGTGCCAGCAGCCCCAGGGGAGCCAGAACGACTGAAGCTTTCTTT
size: once; V: TRBV7-9; D: .; J: TRBJ2-3; CDR3: CASSLFSPTRDTQYF; DNA: TGTGCCAGCAGCTTATTCAGCCCAACGAGGGATACGCAGTATTTT
size: .; V: TRBV5-6; D: .; J: TRBJ1-2; CDR3: CASSFQGVRRSNYGYTF; DNA: TGTGCCAGCAGCTTCCAAGGGGTGAGACGCTCTAACTATGGCTACACCTTC